Presented here are 20 T cell receptor beta chains from one specimen sequenced in a study of cytomegalovirus exposure and HLA in healthy donors. Primers included in the PCR were 60 Vbeta and 13 Jbeta primers. The method was immunoSEQ multiplex PCR; TCRdb's version includes in-frame clones alone and lacks a portion of them. Of more than 110,000 clones in the sample, 70% to 85% were seen once. The sample was PBMCs. These receptors were taken from a man aged 25-45 years in good health and CMV-seropositive.

V is TRBV7-9 and J is TRBJ1-4, with 10 bases that match TRBD1. Germline loops: CDR1 SEHNR, CDR2 FQNEAQ (reference sequence). The CDR3 loop spans 13 amino acids. V lost 11 bases to trimming and J lost 8 bases; unmatched junction nucleotides: 8. The CDR3 DNA reads as TGTGCCGGGACAGGGGCGGAGAGCGAAAAACTGTTTTTT. As protein: CAGTGAESEKLFF.

There are a few counts of this clone. The chain links TRBV28 to TRBJ1-1; 7 bases align to TRBD1. This CDR3 spans 15 amino acids. Per the germline V gene, CDR1 is MDHEN and CDR2 is SYDVKM. V lost 6 bases to trimming and J lost 6 bases; unmatched junction nucleotides: 13. CDR3 bases: TGTGCCAGCAGCTTCCTCGACAGGGCAGTAGCTGAAGCTTTCTTT. Protein product: CASSFLDRAVAEAFF.

This chain uses TRBV18 with TRBJ2-6, with 9 bases matching TRBD1. V gave up 5 bases and J gave up 3 bases; unmatched junction bases: 8. Germline V CDR1 and CDR2: KGHSH, LQKENI. This CDR3 spans 17 amino acids. DNA of the CDR3: TGTGCCAGCTCAACCGGGACAGGGAAGAGTGGGGCCAACGTCCTGACTTTC. Amino acids: CASSTGTGKSGANVLTF.

J is TRBJ2-7 and V is TRBV6-1, with TRBD1 matching over 9 bases. This CDR3 comprises 14 residues. J gave up 2 bases and V 3 bases, and 2 bases lay outside the gene matches. Germline CDR1 reads MNHNS; CDR2 reads SASEGT. The CDR3 spells CASSEDRGAYEQYF. The DNA of the CDR3 is TGTGCCAGCAGTGAGGACAGGGGTGCCTACGAGCAGTACTTC.

This rearrangement joins TRBV6-5 to TRBJ2-5; TRBD1 matches at 7 bases. The germline CDR1 and CDR2 sequences are MNHEY and SVGAGI. Trimming cost V 9 bases and J 0 bases; bases outside gene matches: 4. The CDR3 length is 13 residues. The CDR3 DNA reads as TGTGCCAGTTGGGGACAGAACCAAGAGACCCAGTACTTC. This translates into CASWGQNQETQYF.

The rearrangement uses TRBV25-1 and TRBJ2-5; D gene unclear. V was clipped by 5 bases and J by 6 bases, with 10 bases between them. Germline V CDR1 and CDR2: MGHDK, SYGVNS. The CDR3 totals 12 residues. Here the CDR3 DNA reads TGTGCCAGCAGTTTTAGCTCTCAGACCCAGTACTTC. This encodes CASSFSSQTQYF.

V and J are TRBV6-5 and TRBJ2-2; D gene ambiguous. Trimming shortened V by 0 bases and J by 6 bases, and 11 bases separated the two germline ends. Germline V gene sequence: CDR1 MNHEY, CDR2 SVGAGI. The CDR3 is made up of 15 amino acids. CDR3 DNA: TGTGCCAGCAGTTACTCCCCCCAACGGTCCGGGGAGCTGTTTTTT. It codes for CASSYSPQRSGELFF.

DNA for the CDR3: TGTGCTAGTGGTTCCGCGGAGACCCAGTACTTC. It codes for CASGSAETQYF. The chain links TRBV12-5 to TRBJ2-5; D gene ambiguous. The CDR3 spans 11 residues. The V end was cut by 4 bases, the J end by 5 bases, with 5 bases between. CDR1 LGHNT and CDR2 FRNRAP come from the germline V gene.

The V call is TRBV5-1, the J call TRBJ2-2; 9 nucleotides line up with TRBD1. Germline-derived CDR1 and CDR2 are SGHRS and YFSETQ. This CDR3 comprises 15 residues. With 0 bases clipped from V and 5 bases from J, the junction kept 2 bases outside the gene matches. The CDR3 loop reads CASSLGDRDTGELFF. CDR3 bases: TGCGCCAGCAGCTTGGGGGACAGGGATACCGGGGAGCTGTTTTTT.

The chain carries TRBV28 and TRBJ1-4; D is unresolved. The germline V gene encodes CDR1 MDHEN and CDR2 SYDVKM. V was trimmed by 3 bases and J by 4 bases, leaving 12 bases between them. This CDR3 comprises 15 residues. The CDR3 region is CASSFGGHNNEKLFF. The CDR3 region has the DNA TGTGCCAGCAGTTTTGGAGGGCACAATAATGAAAAACTGTTTTTT.

This chain connects TRBV29-1 to TRBJ2-2; 7 bases map to TRBD2. The germline gives CDR1 SQVTM, CDR2 ANQGSEA. The CDR3 is made up of 13 amino acids. The V gene end was trimmed by 4 bases and the J gene end by 5 bases; junction bases not matched to a gene: 4. CDR3 nucleotide sequence: TGCAGCGTTGGCGGGAGTGGTACCGGGGAGCTGTTTTTT. Protein sequence: CSVGGSGTGELFF.

V is TRBV6-6 and J is TRBJ1-2; 7 nucleotides line up with TRBD1. V was pared by 2 bases and J by 8 bases, with 14 bases of the junction left unmatched. The CDR3 length is 16 residues. Germline V CDR1 and CDR2: MNHNY, SVGAGI (reference sequence). This chain's CDR3 is CASSYPSGQSPGGYTF. The CDR3 DNA reads as TGTGCCAGCAGTTACCCGTCGGGACAGTCTCCGGGAGGCTACACCTTC.

The gene calls are TRBV6-4 and TRBJ2-1, with 8 bases that match TRBD1. V trimming: 0 bases; J trimming: 5 bases; junction bases outside the gene matches: 3. Germline V gives CDR1 MRHNA, CDR2 SNTAGT. This CDR3 is 15 amino acids long. The CDR3 loop is CASSDSGTGDNEQFF. In DNA, the CDR3 is TGTGCCAGCAGTGACTCTGGGACAGGAGACAATGAGCAGTTCTTC.

Regarding this clone: Other nucleotide sequences in the sample specify the same CDR3. The chain links TRBV27 to TRBJ2-1, with D possibly being TRBD1 (6 bases). The CDR3 totals 14 residues. V was cut by 2 bases and J by 5 bases, with 10 bases left in between. Germline CDR1 MNHEY, CDR2 SMNVEV (reference sequence). The CDR3 DNA reads TGTGCCAGCAGTTTACGAGGACAGAACAATGAGCAGTTCTTC. As protein: CASSLRGQNNEQFF.

CDR3 protein: CASSLDGGTYNEQFF. CDR3 in DNA: TGTGCCAGCAGCTTAGACGGGGGGACCTACAATGAGCAGTTCTTC. The gene calls are TRBV7-9 and TRBJ2-1, with TRBD2 matching over 7 bases. Germline CDR1 is SEHNR and CDR2 is FQNEAQ (reference sequence). The length of the CDR3 is 15 residues. The J segment lost 2 bases and the V segment lost 1 base, leaving 2 bases of the junction unmatched. The full variable domain, with the rest looked up from reference TRBV7-9 and TRBJ2-1, is DTGVSQNPRHKITKRGQNVTFRCDPISEHNRLYWYRQTLGQGPEFLTYFQNEAQLEKSRLLSDRFSAERPKGSFSTLEIQRTEQGDSAMYLCASSLDGGTYNEQFFGPGTRLTVL.

This chain links TRBV15 with TRBJ1-5; the D gene is possibly TRBD1 (5 bases). This CDR3 has 17 residues. Germline V gene data show CDR1 as LNHNV and CDR2 as YYDKDF (reference sequence). V was clipped by 0 bases and J by 6 bases, with 18 bases between them. The CDR3 reads CATSRDYSGRSAQPQHF. CDR3 coding DNA: TGTGCCACCAGCAGAGATTATTCAGGGAGGAGCGCTCAGCCCCAGCATTTT.

CDR3 loop: CASSFLGGFTTNEKLFF. CDR3 nucleotide sequence: TGTGCCAGCAGCTTCTTGGGGGGTTTTACAACTAATGAAAAACTGTTTTTT. V and J are TRBV7-8 and TRBJ1-4; tentative D call: TRBD1 (5 bases). Germline V gene sequence: CDR1 SGHVS, CDR2 FQNEAQ. The CDR3 runs to 17 residues. Trimming pared 3 bases from V and 0 bases from J, leaving 14 bases between.

The genes are TRBV5-5 and TRBJ2-1, with D unclear. Germline loops: CDR1 SGHKS, CDR2 YYEKEE (reference sequence). This CDR3 contains 13 residues. V was clipped by 0 bases and J by 7 bases, with 8 bases between them. CDR3 sequence: CASSLVLRNEQFF. CDR3 in DNA: TGTGCCAGCAGCTTGGTTCTCCGTAATGAGCAGTTCTTC.

In the case of this clone: The same CDR3 arises from other DNA sequences in this sample as well. V is TRBV7-9 and J is TRBJ2-5; the match to TRBD2 covers 7 bases. With V trimmed by 1 base and J by 3 bases, 5 bases remained unmatched. Germline values: CDR1 SEHNR, CDR2 FQNEAQ (reference sequence). The CDR3 covers 15 residues. CDR3 nucleotide sequence: TGTGCCAGCAGCTTAGGGGGAGGGGCCAAAGAGACCCAGTACTTC. Encoded protein: CASSLGGGAKETQYF. Full variable domain (outside the CDR3, taken from reference TRBV7-9 and TRBJ2-5): DTGVSQNPRHKITKRGQNVTFRCDPISEHNRLYWYRQTLGQGPEFLTYFQNEAQLEKSRLLSDRFSAERPKGSFSTLEIQRTEQGDSAMYLCASSLGGGAKETQYFGPGTRLLVL.

V usage is TRBV5-1 and J usage is TRBJ1-4, with a weak D call TRBD1 (6 bases). Looked up from germline, CDR1 is SGHRS and CDR2 is YFSETQ. This CDR3 comprises 14 residues. Trimming shortened V by 3 bases and J by 0 bases, and 6 bases separated the two germline ends. The CDR3 bases are TGCGCCAGCAGCTGGACAGCAACTAATGAAAAACTGTTTTTT. This gives the protein CASSWTATNEKLFF.